Here is one TCR beta chain with its context. One end of the junction fails to match germline, which may point to a read error. TCR alpha and beta CDR3 regions were amplified from RNA using iRepertoire nested multiplex PCR. TCRdb re-called the multiplex PCR reads through MiXCR, storing one row per CDR3 protein. The sample carries roughly 130,000 distinct CDR3 sequences, under 25% recorded once. This specimen belongs to a study of glioma-infiltrating T cells. The sequencing sample was made of glioma tissue, nonneoplastic brain tissue, or PBMCs (not recorded which). The source is a human donor with low-grade glioma or glioblastoma, undergoing nonglioma brain surgery, or in good health (not recorded which).

CDR3 sequence reads: CASSQMFTTGELSF. CDR3 coding DNA: TGTGCCAGCAGCCAAATGTTTACCACCGGGGAGCTGTCTTTT. The chain combines TRBV3-1 with TRBJ2-2; D might be TRBD2 (5 bases). CDR3 length equals 14 residues. Germline values: CDR1 LGHDT, CDR2 YNNKEL (reference sequence). The full variable domain, completed using reference TRBV3-1 and TRBJ2-2, is DTAVSQTPKYLVTQMGNDKSIKCEQNLGHDTMYWYKQDSKKFLKIMFSYNNKELIINETVPNRFSPKSPDKAHLNLHINSLELGDSAVYFCASSQMFTTGELSFGEGSRLTVL.